This TCR beta chain was observed in a study of human T cells and chemical hapten exposure. Concerning this clonotype: The antigen is undetermined.

Overall study results and limits: Expanded TCRs clustered into significantly more large CDR3 similarity groups than controls, the analysis revealed. Having alopecia, donors may respond immunologically unlike healthy people.

TCRdb analysed the RACE reads with MiXCR anew, one entry per CDR3 protein. The table includes 150,000 to 200,000 distinct CDR3 sequences, around 25% detected once. This CDR3 contains 13 residues. Trimming removed 1 base from V and 9 bases from J, with 10 bases in between. Germline lookup yields CDR1 SNHLY and CDR2 FYNNEI. Described time point: patch test 3, about 24 weeks after DPC sensitization. Documented treatment: therapeutic diphenylcyclopropenone sensitization with weekly scalp DPC. The study drew its donors from alopecia patients who were 18 to 70 years old and suitable for DPC. Whole blood, unfractionated, served as the material for total RNA extraction.

This receptor was obtained from a woman aged 40 to 55 with alopecia areata. Some clones in this sample may be carry-over from other donors' samples. This chain uses TRBV2 with TRBJ2-1, with D perhaps matching TRBD2 (5 bases). This sample comprised whole blood, obtained in connection with sensitization to the hapten diphenylcyclopropenone (DPC). The CDR3 is CASSEGSGIEQFF. Here the CDR3 DNA reads TGTGCCAGCAGTGAAGGCAGCGGAATTGAGCAGTTCTTC.